The 27 T cell receptor beta chains below all came from one sample that was sequenced in a study of blood T cell repertoires in COVID-19. This table comes from immunoSEQ multiplex PCR, and its TCRdb copy is limited to in-frame clones, with some not included. The sample includes some 180,000 clones, 81% of them seen just once. Sequenced input: peripheral blood. The receptors were sampled from a woman between 40 and 50 years old with COVID-19, enrolled during active disease.

This clone was seen only a few times. The J gene is TRBJ1-6, the V gene TRBV5-5, with 9 bases lining up with TRBD1. CDR1 and CDR2 from the germline V gene are SGHKS and YYEKEE (reference sequence). V shed 4 bases and J 9 bases; nucleotides not matched to a gene: 8. The CDR3 spans 15 residues. The CDR3 DNA reads TGTGCCAGCAGCCCTACCGGGACAGGGAGTTCACCCCTCCACTTT. Translation: CASSPTGTGSSPLHF.

This clone occurred once. This chain connects TRBV27 to TRBJ1-2; D unresolved. Trimming pared 6 bases from V and 2 bases from J, leaving 7 bases between. CDR1 MNHEY and CDR2 SMNVEV come from the germline V gene (reference sequence). CDR3 length: 12 residues. CDR3 nucleotides: TGTGCCAGCAGGGCAGGCAACTATGGCTACACCTTC. Translating it yields CASRAGNYGYTF.

J is TRBJ1-2 and V is TRBV6-5, with D maybe TRBD1 (6 bases). The CDR3 sequence is 16 residues long. V gave up 2 bases and J gave up 1 base, with 14 bases separating them. CDR1 and CDR2 (germline): MNHEY, SVGAGI. CDR3 nucleotides: TGTGCCAGCAGTTACCAATGGACAGATAGTAACTATGGCTACACCTTC. It codes for CASSYQWTDSNYGYTF.

The chain is built from TRBV3-1 (or the pseudogene TRBV3-2) and TRBJ2-1; possibly TRBD1 for D (7 bases). Germline V gene lookup returns CDR1 LGHDT and CDR2 YNNKEL (reference sequence). The germline V and J ends were trimmed by 3 bases and 2 bases, with 8 bases remaining between them. The length of the CDR3 is 14 residues. CDR3 residues: CASSHRGAYNEQFF. The CDR3 coding sequence is TGTGCCAGCAGCCACAGGGGGGCCTACAATGAGCAGTTCTTC.

The rearrangement links TRBV20-1 to TRBJ2-1, with 7 bases lining up with TRBD1. The CDR3 runs to 11 residues. Germline CDR1 and CDR2: DFQATT and SNEGSKA (reference sequence). The J segment lost 10 bases and the V segment lost 6 bases, leaving 6 bases of the junction unmatched. CDR3 nucleotide sequence: TGCAGTGCGGACAGGCTGTACGAGCAGTTCTTC. As protein: CSADRLYEQFF.

V usage is TRBV2 and J usage is TRBJ2-1; TRBD2 matches 11 bases. Unmatched junction bases numbered 2, after V lost 6 bases and J lost 1 base. CDR1 and CDR2 from the germline V gene are SNHLY and FYNNEI. The CDR3 is 15 residues long. The CDR3 bases are TGTGCCAGCAGAGGGACTAGCGGATCCTACAATGAGCAGTTCTTC. Translating gives CASRGTSGSYNEQFF.

The chain joins TRBV29-1 to TRBJ1-4; TRBD1 aligns across 7 bases. The CDR3 is made up of 12 amino acids. Germline loops: CDR1 SQVTM, CDR2 ANQGSEA. V dropped 6 bases and J dropped 8; count of bases not matched to a gene: 6. The CDR3: CSVRQGREKLFF. The CDR3, as DNA: TGCAGCGTAAGACAGGGCCGAGAAAAACTGTTTTTT.

The V and J genes are TRBV6-5 and TRBJ2-7, with D possibly being TRBD1 (5 bases). This CDR3 contains 12 residues. V was trimmed by 5 bases and J by 3 bases, leaving 8 bases between them. Germline V gene lookup returns CDR1 MNHEY and CDR2 SVGAGI. The CDR3 DNA follows: TGTGCCAGCAGTCTCGACAGCTACGAGCAGTACGTC. Translating gives CASSLDSYEQYV.

The V call is TRBV7-8, the J call TRBJ2-5, with 9 bases lining up with TRBD1. Germline loops: CDR1 SGHVS, CDR2 FQNEAQ. The CDR3 contains 16 residues. The trim removed 7 bases at V and 5 bases at J, leaving 14 bases unmatched. The CDR3 is CASIERQGGFRETQYF. The DNA of the CDR3 is TGTGCCAGCATCGAAAGACAGGGGGGTTTTAGGGAGACCCAGTACTTC.

This clone was seen more than once but under ten times. The chain employs TRBV27 and TRBJ2-6; perhaps TRBD1 as D (5 bases). This CDR3 region has 15 residues. The germline CDR1 and CDR2 sequences are MNHEY and SMNVEV (reference sequence). The V gene lost 5 bases and the J gene lost 2 bases, with 10 bases spanning the gap. CDR3 region: CASSPGWAGANVLTF. The CDR3 nucleotides read TGTGCCAGCAGTCCAGGGTGGGCTGGGGCCAACGTCCTGACTTTC.

This chain uses TRBV10-3 with TRBJ2-3, with D perhaps TRBD1 (5 bases). The length of the CDR3 is 14 residues. Per the germline V gene, CDR1 is ENHRY and CDR2 is SYGVKD. Trimming removed 5 bases from V and 5 bases from J, with 14 bases in between. Written as DNA, the CDR3 is TGTGCCATCAGTCCAGATGACAGATTAGATACGCAGTATTTT. It specifies CAISPDDRLDTQYF.

CDR3 loop: CAISELGLAGGPTYNEQFF. The DNA for the CDR3 is TGTGCCATCAGTGAGTTGGGACTAGCGGGAGGGCCCACCTACAATGAGCAGTTCTTC. The rearrangement links TRBV10-3 to TRBJ2-1; 16 bases fit TRBD2. Per germline, CDR1 ENHRY and CDR2 SYGVKD. V lost 1 base to trimming and J lost 2 bases; unmatched junction nucleotides: 5. This CDR3 spans 19 amino acids.

The CDR3 is CASSPNQGRTGANVLTF. CDR3 nucleotides: TGTGCCAGCTCACCTAACCAGGGAAGAACTGGGGCCAACGTCCTGACTTTC. This chain joins TRBV18 and TRBJ2-6, with a tentative D call TRBD1 (5 bases). The V end lost 3 bases, the J end lost 2 bases, and 14 bases lay between the germline ends. Germline V lookup: CDR1 KGHSH, CDR2 LQKENI. The CDR3 has 17 amino acids.

Written as DNA, the CDR3 is TGTGCCAGCAGTGAGTTACAGGGGGACCGCGATGAGCAGTTCTTC. Translated, it gives CASSELQGDRDEQFF. V gene TRBV2 combines with J gene TRBJ2-1; TRBD1 agrees at 8 bases. Germline CDR1 and CDR2: SNHLY and FYNNEI. This CDR3 is 15 amino acids long. V was pared by 3 bases and J by 8 bases, with 9 bases of the junction left unmatched.

A few counts support this clone. V gene TRBV4-1 combines with J gene TRBJ1-2; D uncertain. Germline V lookup: CDR1 MGHRA, CDR2 YSYEKL. CDR3 length equals 16 residues. Trimming cost V 0 bases and J 2 bases, with 13 bases left between them. This CDR3 reads CASSQEVKAANYGYTF. The CDR3 DNA follows: TGCGCCAGCAGCCAAGAAGTGAAGGCAGCGAACTATGGCTACACCTTC.

The chain joins TRBV13 to TRBJ2-5; TRBD2 matches at 12 bases. Trimming at V came to 4 bases and at J to 2 bases, leaving 14 bases not matched to a gene. Germline loops: CDR1 PRHDT, CDR2 FYEKMQ (reference sequence). The CDR3 is made up of 19 amino acids. CDR3 amino acids: CASSSSRLAGAPEQETQYF. CDR3 DNA: TGTGCCAGCAGCTCGTCCCGACTAGCGGGGGCCCCGGAGCAAGAGACCCAGTACTTC.

This chain links TRBV27 with TRBJ2-3; 7 nucleotides line up with TRBD2. The CDR3 is made up of 17 amino acids. V was pared by 2 bases and J by 3 bases, with 11 bases of the junction left unmatched. Per germline, CDR1 MNHEY and CDR2 SMNVEV (reference sequence). CDR3 in DNA: TGTGCCAGCAGTTTAGGAGAGCGGGAAATGGGTACAGATACGCAGTATTTT. Translating gives CASSLGEREMGTDTQYF.

This chain joins TRBV2 and TRBJ2-7; D is possibly TRBD2 (6 bases). The V and J ends lost 6 bases and 2 bases respectively, with 14 bases between them. Germline CDR1 and CDR2: SNHLY and FYNNEI. The CDR3 totals 14 residues. CDR3 nucleotides: TGTGCCAGCAGCGGGGAGGTACCCCCCTACGAGCAGTACGTC. It encodes CASSGEVPPYEQYV.

This chain uses TRBV12-3 or TRBV12-4 with TRBJ1-2, with a possible D match to TRBD1 (6 bases). The CDR3 contains 13 residues. V was cut by 3 bases and J by 8 bases, with 13 bases left in between. CDR3 residues: CASSFQGKQGYTF. The CDR3 nucleotides read TGTGCCAGCAGTTTCCAGGGGAAGCAAGGCTACACCTTC.

The table lists this clone with a few counts. This chain uses TRBV28 with TRBJ2-1; D possibly corresponds to TRBD2 (10 bases). V was clipped by 4 bases and J by 8 bases, with 30 bases between them. Per the germline V gene, CDR1 is MDHEN and CDR2 is SYDVKM. The CDR3 consists of 19 residues. CDR3 coding DNA: TGTGCCAGCAGTTCCACTTGGACAGGGGTATCTAGCGGGAGTGATGAGCAGTTCTTC. Its translation: CASSSTWTGVSSGSDEQFF.

This chain connects TRBV4-1 to TRBJ1-1; possibly TRBD1 for D (5 bases). Trimming cost V 6 bases and J 0 bases, with 14 bases left between them. Germline V lookup: CDR1 MGHRA, CDR2 YSYEKL. This CDR3 spans 15 amino acids. CDR3 nucleotide sequence: TGCGCCAGCAGGGACAAGGGATTCATGAACACTGAAGCTTTCTTT. Amino acid sequence: CASRDKGFMNTEAFF.

This chain links TRBV5-1 with TRBJ1-2; perhaps TRBD1 as D (5 bases). The V gene's germline CDR1 is SGHRS and CDR2 YFSETQ. The V and J ends lost 3 bases and 7 bases respectively, with 13 bases between them. The CDR3 loop spans 13 amino acids. The CDR3 nucleotides read TGCGCCAGCAGCTCCGGGGGGGACGGTGGCTACACCTTC. This translates into CASSSGGDGGYTF.

The gene calls are TRBV25-1 and TRBJ1-1; D not resolved. The CDR3 consists of 11 residues. Germline CDR1 and CDR2: MGHDK and SYGVNS. Trimming left V 5 bases short and J 10 bases short, with 11 bases between. The CDR3 is CASSHGGRAFF. CDR3 bases: TGTGCCAGCAGTCACGGCGGGAGAGCTTTCTTT. The full variable domain, with the rest looked up from reference TRBV25-1 and TRBJ1-1, is EADIYQTPRYLVIGTGKKITLECSQTMGHDKMYWYQQDPGMELHLIHYSYGVNSTEKGDLSSESTVSRIRTEHFPLTLESARPSHTSQYLCASSHGGRAFFGQGTRLTVV.

This clone was detected only once. Germline and junction disagree at one end, which may indicate a read error. The same CDR3 arises from other DNA sequences in this sample as well. The V and J genes are TRBV10-2 and TRBJ1-2; D gene ambiguous. CDR1 is WSHSY, CDR2 SAAADI, per germline. The CDR3 runs to 13 residues. This CDR3 reads CASSGRVNYGYTF. In DNA, the CDR3 is TGCGCCAGTAGTGGACGGGTTAACTATGGCTACACCTTC.

The J gene is TRBJ2-1, the V gene TRBV29-1, with 12 bases matching TRBD2. The germline gives CDR1 SQVTM, CDR2 ANQGSEA. The CDR3 sequence is 14 residues long. The V and J ends lost 4 bases and 8 bases, in that order; junction bases with no gene match: 6. CDR3 nucleotides: TGCAGCGTTGTCGGACTAGCGGGGTTGGATGAGCAGTTCTTC. Amino acid sequence: CSVVGLAGLDEQFF.

This clone was detected once. CDR3 in amino acids: CASSQAGGGQPQHF. DNA of the CDR3: TGTGCCAGCAGCCAAGCAGGCGGGGGTCAGCCCCAGCATTTT. The chain joins TRBV3-1 (or the pseudogene TRBV3-2) to TRBJ1-5; D is possibly TRBD1 (5 bases). V was trimmed by 1 base and J by 6 bases, leaving 10 bases between them. The CDR3 is 14 amino acids. CDR1 LGHDT and CDR2 YNNKEL come from the germline V gene (reference sequence).

This chain joins TRBV5-1 and TRBJ1-5; a possible D gene is TRBD1 (6 bases). Germline values: CDR1 SGHRS, CDR2 YFSETQ. The CDR3 is made up of 14 amino acids. Deletions cut 4 bases from V and 2 bases from J, with 10 bases between. CDR3 in amino acids: CASSPSGGNQPQHF. The CDR3, as DNA: TGCGCCAGCAGCCCCTCAGGGGGCAATCAGCCCCAGCATTTT.